This T cell receptor beta chain originates from a study of blood T cell repertoires in COVID-19. Study background: Samples came from the United States, Italy and Spain, spanning acute and convalescent COVID-19. The cDNA or gDNA used as material had been derived from T cells, B-cell-depleted T cells, or PBMCs.

Using immunoSEQ multiplex PCR, the repertoire was profiled, and TCRdb retains in-frame clones only, with some absent. The sample consists of fewer than 300,000 clones, roughly 88% of them appearing once. The CDR3 length is 14 residues. Germline V lookup: CDR1 MDHEN, CDR2 SYDVKM. V shed 3 bases and J 8 bases; nucleotides not matched to a gene: 5. This sequence originates from a human donor with COVID-19, enrolled during active disease. The donor label of this sample is uncertain. The gene calls are TRBV28 and TRBJ2-1; 9 bases fit TRBD1. The sequenced sample was peripheral blood. The CDR3 region is CASSLYRGLDEQFF. The CDR3 DNA sequence: TGTGCCAGCAGTTTGTACAGGGGGCTAGATGAGCAGTTCTTC.